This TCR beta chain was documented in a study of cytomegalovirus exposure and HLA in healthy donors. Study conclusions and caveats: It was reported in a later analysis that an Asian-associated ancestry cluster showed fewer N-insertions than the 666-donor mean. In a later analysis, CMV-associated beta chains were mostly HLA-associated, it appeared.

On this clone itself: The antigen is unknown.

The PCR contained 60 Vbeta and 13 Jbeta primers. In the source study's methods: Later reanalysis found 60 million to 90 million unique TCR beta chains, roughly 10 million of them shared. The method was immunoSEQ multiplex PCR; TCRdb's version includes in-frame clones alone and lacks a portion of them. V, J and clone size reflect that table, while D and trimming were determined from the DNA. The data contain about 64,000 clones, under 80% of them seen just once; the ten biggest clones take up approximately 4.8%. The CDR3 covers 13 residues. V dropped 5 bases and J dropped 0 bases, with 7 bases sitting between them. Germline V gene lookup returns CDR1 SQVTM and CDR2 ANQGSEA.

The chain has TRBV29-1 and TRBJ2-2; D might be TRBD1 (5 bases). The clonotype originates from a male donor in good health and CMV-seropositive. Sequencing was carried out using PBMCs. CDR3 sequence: CSVPTANTGELFF. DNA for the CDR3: TGCAGCGTTCCGACAGCGAACACCGGGGAGCTGTTTTTT.